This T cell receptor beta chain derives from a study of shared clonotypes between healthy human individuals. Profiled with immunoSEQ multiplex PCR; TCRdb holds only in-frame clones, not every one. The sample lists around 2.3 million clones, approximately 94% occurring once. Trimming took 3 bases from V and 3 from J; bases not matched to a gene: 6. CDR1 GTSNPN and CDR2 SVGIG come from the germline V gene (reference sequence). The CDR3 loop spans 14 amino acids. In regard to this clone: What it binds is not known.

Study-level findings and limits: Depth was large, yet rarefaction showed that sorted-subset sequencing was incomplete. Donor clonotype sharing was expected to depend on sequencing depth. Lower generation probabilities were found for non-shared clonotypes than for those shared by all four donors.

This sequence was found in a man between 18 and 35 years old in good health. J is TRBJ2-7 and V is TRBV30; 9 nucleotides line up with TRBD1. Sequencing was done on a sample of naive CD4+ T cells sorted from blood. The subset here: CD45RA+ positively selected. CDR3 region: CAWSPGTGYYEQYF. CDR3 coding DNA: TGTGCCTGGAGCCCCGGGACAGGGTACTACGAGCAGTACTTC.